The 27 T cell receptor beta chains presented below share a single source sample, sequenced in a study of T cell responses to AZD1222 COVID-19 vaccine. Generated by immunoSEQ multiplex PCR, the TCRdb table keeps only in-frame clones and is missing some. The data show 100,000 to 150,000 clones, with around 86% seen just once and approximately 6% held by the top ten. The starting material was peripheral blood, obtained on day 0 of AZD1222 vaccination. These receptors were obtained from an adult in good health.

The rearrangement joins TRBV5-6 to TRBJ2-5; D perhaps matches TRBD1 (5 bases). CDR1 and CDR2 (germline): SGHDT, YYEEEE. Trimming took 5 bases from V and 5 from J, leaving 25 bases between them. The CDR3 covers 17 residues. The CDR3 region has the DNA TGTGCCAGCAGTTTGTTAGATATCAGGCGTTCAGGGGAGACCCAGTACTTC. This sequence encodes CASSLLDIRRSGETQYF.

J is TRBJ1-6 and V is TRBV6-5; D call uncertain. Trimming took 0 bases from V and 10 from J, leaving 16 bases between them. Per the germline V gene, CDR1 is MNHEY and CDR2 is SVGAGI. The CDR3 consists of 16 residues. The CDR3 nucleotides are TGTGCCAGCAGTTACTCGAAGTGGACGCTCGGATCACCCCTCCACTTT. Amino acids: CASSYSKWTLGSPLHF.

The chain links TRBV30 to TRBJ2-1; 8 bases align to TRBD2. CDR3 length equals 14 residues. CDR1 is GTSNPN and CDR2 is SVGIG in the germline V gene (reference sequence). V was clipped by 0 bases and J by 9 bases; unmatched bases: 7. The CDR3 DNA follows: TGTGCCTGGAGTGTAAGGGGCGGGGGGACTGAGCAGTTCTTC. It encodes CAWSVRGGGTEQFF. The full variable domain, with the rest looked up from reference TRBV30 and TRBJ2-1, is SQTIHQWPATLVQPVGSPLSLECTVEGTSNPNLYWYRQAAGRGLQLLFYSVGIGQISSEVPQNLSASRPQDRQFILSSKKLLLSDSGFYLCAWSVRGGGTEQFFGPGTRLTVL.

The gene calls are TRBV6-1 and TRBJ1-2, with 8 bases matching TRBD1. The CDR3 spans 17 residues. The junction had 12 bases not matched to a gene; V was cut back by 0 bases and J by 6 bases. Per the germline V gene, CDR1 is MNHNS and CDR2 is SASEGT. For the CDR3, the DNA is TGTGCCAGCAGTGAAGCGCTACGGAGGACAGGGTTTAATGGCTACACCTTC. It encodes CASSEALRRTGFNGYTF.

The rearrangement uses TRBV9 and TRBJ1-6; D perhaps matches TRBD1 (6 bases). In germline, CDR1 is SGDLS, CDR2 YYNGEE. Between the trimmed V and J ends, which lost 0 bases and 10 bases, there was a span of 11 bases. The CDR3 sequence is 14 residues long. The CDR3 DNA sequence: TGTGCCAGCAGCGTAGGGCATGGGGGCTCACCCCTCCACTTT. This translates into CASSVGHGGSPLHF.

The rearrangement joins TRBV7-3 to TRBJ1-1, with a tentative D call TRBD1 (6 bases). Trimming removed 1 base at V and 1 base at J, with 10 bases between. The CDR3 runs 15 residues. Germline CDR1 SGHTA, CDR2 FQGTGA. The CDR3 sequence is CASSLIRGRNTEAFF. In nucleotides, the CDR3 is TGTGCCAGCAGCTTAATTCGGGGGCGGAACACTGAAGCTTTCTTT.

The sample holds a few counts of this clone. J is TRBJ1-6 and V is TRBV2; D is uncertain. V lost 1 base and J lost 5, with 6 bases in between. Germline V gene lookup returns CDR1 SNHLY and CDR2 FYNNEI. CDR3 length equals 14 residues. The CDR3 sequence is CASSEVSDNSPLHF. The CDR3 DNA is TGTGCCAGCAGTGAAGTGTCAGATAATTCACCCCTCCACTTT.

The chain joins TRBV7-3 to TRBJ1-2; D remains ambiguous. V gave up 5 bases and J gave up 7 bases, with 14 bases separating them. The CDR3 runs 13 residues. CDR1 SGHTA and CDR2 FQGTGA come from the germline V gene. The CDR3 sequence: CASSPSAGIGYTF. For the CDR3, the DNA is TGTGCCAGCAGCCCCTCGGCCGGCATTGGCTACACCTTC.

There are a few counts of this clone. The chain combines TRBV2 with TRBJ2-1; TRBD2 aligns across 10 bases. Germline V gives CDR1 SNHLY, CDR2 FYNNEI. This CDR3 region has 16 residues. Germline trimming cut 3 bases from V and 1 base from J; bases unmatched to any gene: 3. This CDR3 is CASSDTSGESYNEQFF. As DNA, the CDR3 is TGTGCCAGCAGTGATACTAGCGGGGAGTCCTACAATGAGCAGTTCTTC. Combining the CDR3 with reference TRBV2 and TRBJ2-1 gives the whole variable domain EPEVTQTPSHQVTQMGQEVILRCVPISNHLYFYWYRQILGQKVEFLVSFYNNEISEKSEIFDDQFSVERPDGSNFTLKIRSTKLEDSAMYFCASSDTSGESYNEQFFGPGTRLTVL.

This chain links TRBV5-8 with TRBJ1-4; the D gene is possibly TRBD1 (5 bases). The CDR3 runs 15 residues. Germline V gene lookup returns CDR1 SGHTS and CDR2 YDEGEE. Trimming pared 4 bases from V and 1 base from J, leaving 11 bases between. The CDR3 reads CASSRSGITNEKLFF. CDR3 nucleotides: TGTGCCAGCAGCCGGTCAGGGATAACTAATGAAAAACTGTTTTTT. Using reference TRBV5-8 and TRBJ1-4 for the parts outside the CDR3, the full variable domain is EAGVTQSPTHLIKTRGQQATLRCSPISGHTSVYWYQQALGLGLQFLLWYDEGEERNRGNFPPRFSGRQFPNYSSELNVNALELEDSALYLCASSRSGITNEKLFFGSGTQLSVL.

The V and J genes are TRBV9 and TRBJ1-3; tentative D call: TRBD1 (6 bases). V lost 0 bases to trimming and J lost 0 bases, with 10 bases between them. The CDR3 is 16 residues long. Germline CDR1 and CDR2: SGDLS and YYNGEE. CDR3 residues: CASSVVGQLSGNTIYF. As DNA, the CDR3 is TGTGCCAGCAGCGTAGTTGGACAGCTCTCTGGAAACACCATATATTTT.

The chain has TRBV13 and TRBJ2-7, with 7 bases that match TRBD1. The CDR3 is made up of 15 amino acids. V shed 5 bases and J 1 base; nucleotides not matched to a gene: 8. Germline-derived CDR1 and CDR2 are PRHDT and FYEKMQ (reference sequence). The CDR3 DNA reads TGTGCCAGCAGCCAGTACGGGACAGTATCCTACGAGCAGTACTTC. Translating gives CASSQYGTVSYEQYF. Full variable domain (rest looked up from reference TRBV13 and TRBJ2-7): AAGVIQSPRHLIKEKRETATLKCYPIPRHDTVYWYQQGPGQDPQFLISFYEKMQSDKGSIPDRFSAQQFSDYHSELNMSSLELGDSALYFCASSQYGTVSYEQYFGPGTRLTVT.

The chain links TRBV21-1 to TRBJ2-3; the D segment call TRBD2 is taken from the table without a DNA check. TRBV21-1 is labeled a pseudogene. There are 17 residues in the CDR3. CDR3 coding DNA: TGTGCCAGCGCCAGGACTAGCGGGGGCCCTAGCACAGATACGCAGTATTTT. Translated, it gives CASARTSGGPSTDTQYF.

The CDR3 sequence: CASKDRSYGYTF. CDR3 nucleotides: TGTGCCAGCAAGGATAGGTCCTATGGCTACACCTTC. The J gene is TRBJ1-2, the V gene TRBV6-5; no firm D call. CDR3 length equals 12 residues. V lost 7 bases to trimming and J lost 4 bases, with 10 bases between them. Looked up from germline, CDR1 is MNHEY and CDR2 is SVGAGI.

V usage is TRBV9 and J usage is TRBJ1-2; a possible D gene is TRBD1 (6 bases). The CDR3 runs to 14 residues. The germline gives CDR1 SGDLS, CDR2 YYNGEE. Trimming took off 4 bases at V and 2 bases at J, with 12 bases between the two ends. DNA of the CDR3: TGTGCCAGCAGCCTTGACAGGACGAACTATGGCTACACCTTC. It translates to CASSLDRTNYGYTF. Full variable domain (missing parts from reference TRBV9 and TRBJ1-2): DSGVTQTPKHLITATGQRVTLRCSPRSGDLSVYWYQQSLDQGLQFLIQYYNGEERAKGNILERFSAQQFPDLHSELNLSSLELGDSALYFCASSLDRTNYGYTFGSGTRLTVV.

The chain uses TRBV3-1 (or the pseudogene TRBV3-2) and TRBJ2-3, with D tentatively TRBD2 (5 bases). With 6 bases removed from V and 6 bases from J, the gap between germline ends came to 10 bases. The length of the CDR3 is 12 residues. Germline CDR1 and CDR2: LGHDT and YNNKEL (reference sequence). The DNA of the CDR3 is TGTGCCAGCAGTCGGGGTTCGGATACGCAGTATTTT. The encoded protein is CASSRGSDTQYF.

This sequence joins TRBV15 and TRBJ2-1; 9 bases are shared with TRBD2. CDR1 is LNHNV and CDR2 is YYDKDF in the germline V gene (reference sequence). The junction had 3 bases not matched to a gene; V was cut back by 5 bases and J by 4 bases. The CDR3 loop spans 14 amino acids. This chain's CDR3 is CATSLAGLYNEQFF. CDR3 nucleotide sequence: TGTGCCACCAGCCTAGCGGGGCTATACAATGAGCAGTTCTTC.

The chain combines TRBV6-6 with TRBJ2-2; D not resolved. Germline CDR1 and CDR2: MNHNY and SVGAGI (reference sequence). The CDR3 loop spans 14 amino acids. V shed 4 bases and J shed 2 bases, with 8 bases lying between them. The CDR3: CASSSQTNTGELFF. CDR3 nucleotides: TGTGCCAGCAGTTCACAAACCAACACCGGGGAGCTGTTTTTT.

The chain recombines TRBV12-5 with TRBJ2-4, with D perhaps TRBD2 (5 bases). Germline V lookup: CDR1 LGHNT, CDR2 FRNRAP. The CDR3 sequence is 13 residues long. V dropped 2 bases and J dropped 8 bases, with 10 bases sitting between them. CDR3 coding DNA: TGTGCTAGTGGTTTGACTCAGGAGGACATTCAGTACTTC. Protein: CASGLTQEDIQYF.

V is TRBV18 and J is TRBJ1-4; D is unclear. This CDR3 contains 14 residues. V lost 6 bases, J lost 8 bases, and 16 bases lay in between. Germline loops: CDR1 KGHSH, CDR2 LQKENI. CDR3 in amino acids: CASSPDEHREKLFF. CDR3 nucleotides: TGTGCCAGCTCTCCGGACGAGCACCGAGAAAAACTGTTTTTT. Full variable domain (outside the CDR3, taken from reference TRBV18 and TRBJ1-4): NAGVMQNPRHLVRRRGQEARLRCSPMKGHSHVYWYRQLPEEGLKFMVYLQKENIIDESGMPKERFSAEFPKEGPSILRIQQVVRGDSAAYFCASSPDEHREKLFFGSGTQLSVL.

The J gene is TRBJ1-2, the V gene TRBV7-9; D uncertain. The CDR3 contains 16 residues. V gave up 5 bases and J gave up 3 bases, with 19 bases separating them. Germline V gene sequence: CDR1 SEHNR, CDR2 FQNEAQ (reference sequence). CDR3 sequence: CASSPQVNWLDYGYTF. The CDR3 DNA is TGTGCCAGCAGCCCGCAAGTCAACTGGCTGGACTATGGCTACACCTTC.

This chain connects TRBV19 to TRBJ2-5; TRBD1 or TRBD2 may be the D gene (6 bases each). CDR1 LNHDA and CDR2 SQIVND come from the germline V gene (reference sequence). The V end lost 7 bases, the J end lost 4 bases, and 19 bases lay between the germline ends. This CDR3 comprises 15 residues. The DNA for the CDR3 is TGTGCCAGTAAAGATATGGGTGGGGGGCCAGAGACCCAGTACTTC. It translates to CASKDMGGGPETQYF. Full variable domain (outside the CDR3, taken from reference TRBV19 and TRBJ2-5): DGGITQSPKYLFRKEGQNVTLSCEQNLNHDAMYWYRQDPGQGLRLIYYSQIVNDFQKGDIAEGYSVSREKKESFPLTVTSAQKNPTAFYLCASKDMGGGPETQYFGPGTRLLVL.

The chain joins TRBV4-1 to TRBJ1-6, with D perhaps matching TRBD1 (6 bases). Trimming pared 2 bases from V and 9 bases from J, leaving 11 bases between. Germline-derived CDR1 and CDR2 are MGHRA and YSYEKL. The CDR3 runs to 14 residues. The CDR3 sequence: CASSQTQGLSPLHF. CDR3 coding DNA: TGCGCCAGCAGCCAAACACAGGGACTTTCACCCCTCCACTTT.

V gene TRBV5-4 combines with J gene TRBJ1-3; no clear D. This CDR3 spans 15 amino acids. In germline, CDR1 is SGHNT, CDR2 YYREEE (reference sequence). Trimming took 4 bases from V and 0 from J, leaving 11 bases between them. The CDR3, as DNA: TGTGCCAGCAGCCCAGACGGAGTCTCTGGAAACACCATATATTTT. It yields the protein CASSPDGVSGNTIYF.

The rearrangement links TRBV30 to TRBJ2-7, with TRBD2 identical over 14 bases. The CDR3 is 13 residues long. Unmatched junction bases numbered 3, after V lost 5 bases and J lost 6 bases. CDR1 is GTSNPN and CDR2 is SVGIG in the germline V gene (reference sequence). CDR3 sequence: CAWATSGGGEQYF. The DNA for the CDR3 is TGTGCCTGGGCGACTAGCGGGGGGGGCGAGCAGTACTTC. The entire variable domain, with the rest obtained from reference TRBV30 and TRBJ2-7, is as follows: SQTIHQWPATLVQPVGSPLSLECTVEGTSNPNLYWYRQAAGRGLQLLFYSVGIGQISSEVPQNLSASRPQDRQFILSSKKLLLSDSGFYLCAWATSGGGEQYFGPGTRLTVT.

The genes are TRBV6-5 and TRBJ1-2; D possibly corresponds to TRBD1 (5 bases). This CDR3 has 15 amino acids. Between the trimmed V and J ends, which lost 1 base and 0 bases, there was a span of 9 bases. Germline lookup yields CDR1 MNHEY and CDR2 SVGAGI. The CDR3 DNA reads TGTGCCAGCAGTTACTTCGGGGGAACTAACTATGGCTACACCTTC. Its protein is CASSYFGGTNYGYTF.

The rearrangement joins TRBV6-5 to TRBJ2-7; no clear D. The germline V and J ends were trimmed by 2 bases and 0 bases, with 5 bases remaining between them. This CDR3 region has 13 residues. Germline V gene data show CDR1 as MNHEY and CDR2 as SVGAGI. This CDR3 reads CASSYRSSYEQYF. CDR3 coding DNA: TGTGCCAGCAGTTACAGGAGCTCCTACGAGCAGTACTTC.